This TCR beta chain was retrieved from a study of CXCR3-negative and CXCR3-positive naive CD8 T cells. The V gene's germline CDR1 is SGHVS and CDR2 FQNEAQ. This CDR3 spans 12 amino acids. The study, taken as a whole, reports: Naive subsets expressed similar surface CD5; TRB CDR3 features served to infer TCR strength.

As concerns this clonotype: Its antigen is not identified.

The libraries of TRB cDNA were prepared using 5' RACE with UMI labels. TCRdb processed the 5' RACE reads again and assigns one entry to each CDR3 protein, with no DNA. In total, the table holds approximately 41,000 distinct CDR3 sequences. This sequence joins TRBV7-8 and TRBJ1-2. The sequenced sample was memory CD8+ T cells from blood. This receptor was taken from a human donor in good health. Some clones in this sample may be carry-over from other donors' samples. The CDR3 loop reads CASSLTFYGYTF.